The 26 T cell receptor beta chains below were found in one sample sequenced in a study of Ad26.COV2.S vaccination and SARS-CoV-2 variants. Here immunoSEQ multiplex PCR was the method, and the copy in TCRdb shows in-frame clones only, minus some. The sample carries 350,000 to 450,000 clones, roughly 90% recorded once. The treatment: over 15 received Ad26.COV2.S at low or high dose, single or two shots; five or six received placebo; per-sample allocation not given. The samples date from day 63 after the first vaccine or placebo injection. The sequences come from peripheral blood, collected in a trial of Ad26.COV2.S vaccine versus placebo. The receptors shown here come from a person between 18 and 65 years old who received the Ad26.COV2.S COVID-19 vaccine or a placebo.

This chain joins TRBV28 and TRBJ2-7, with D perhaps TRBD2 (6 bases). Germline V gives CDR1 MDHEN, CDR2 SYDVKM. This CDR3 spans 11 amino acids. V was pared by 3 bases and J by 7 bases, with 7 bases between. The CDR3 nucleotides are TGTGCCAGCAGTTTTGGGGGGGAGCAGTACTTC. Encoded protein: CASSFGGEQYF.

V usage is TRBV20-1 and J usage is TRBJ2-2; a weak D match, TRBD2 (6 bases). The CDR3 consists of 16 residues. The germline V gene has CDR1 DFQATT and CDR2 SNEGSKA (reference sequence). V was clipped by 3 bases and J by 1 base, with 15 bases between them. The DNA for the CDR3 is TGCAGTGCTAGTATGGTAGGGCGGGAGAACACCGGGGAGCTGTTTTTT. As protein: CSASMVGRENTGELFF.

The V and J genes are TRBV6-2 or TRBV6-3 and TRBJ2-7, with D unclear. CDR1 is MNHEY, CDR2 SVGEGT, per germline. This CDR3 has 14 residues. Trimming took off 2 bases at V and 5 bases at J, with 13 bases between the two ends. DNA of the CDR3: TGTGCCAGCAGTTACCGATTGGAGAGGAACGAGCAGTACTTC. Translating gives CASSYRLERNEQYF.

The genes are TRBV7-9 and TRBJ2-3; D might be TRBD1 or TRBD2, each matching 5 bases. Germline loops: CDR1 SEHNR, CDR2 FQNEAQ (reference sequence). V lost 1 base and J lost 9, with 14 bases in between. This CDR3 spans 14 amino acids. CDR3 DNA sequence: TGTGCCAGCAGCTTAGAGGACGGGGCCAGGACGCAGTATTTT. Its protein product is CASSLEDGARTQYF.

The gene calls are TRBV6-5 and TRBJ2-1; D is undetermined. Germline V lookup: CDR1 MNHEY, CDR2 SVGAGI. Trimming cost V 2 bases and J 9 bases, with 11 bases left between them. The length of the CDR3 is 13 residues. The CDR3 bases are TGTGCCAGCAGTTACCGTGGGTGGAGTGAGCAGTTCTTC. Translated, it gives CASSYRGWSEQFF.

V gene TRBV12-3 or TRBV12-4 combines with J gene TRBJ2-5, with 8 nucleotides matching TRBD1. V shed 8 bases and J 5 bases; nucleotides not matched to a gene: 7. The CDR3 extends over 13 amino acids. The CDR3 loop reads CASAYDRGETQYF. In nucleotides, the CDR3 is TGTGCCAGCGCCTACGACAGGGGTGAGACCCAGTACTTC.

The V call is TRBV7-2, the J call TRBJ2-3; 8 nucleotides align to TRBD2. V shed 5 bases, J shed 4 bases, and the junction held 8 bases outside the gene matches. The germline gives CDR1 SGHTA, CDR2 FQGNSA. The CDR3 has 15 residues. The CDR3, as DNA: TGTGCCAGCAGCCCTTTAGCGGGATACCCAGATACGCAGTATTTT. This sequence encodes CASSPLAGYPDTQYF.

The rearrangement uses TRBV6-1 and TRBJ2-7, with 10 bases lining up with TRBD1. Germline loops: CDR1 MNHNS, CDR2 SASEGT. This CDR3 is 15 amino acids long. After removal of 2 bases from V and 3 bases from J, the junction contained 4 bases not matched to a gene. Here the CDR3 DNA reads TGTGCCAGCAGTGAAAGACAGGGGGCCAGCTACGAGCAGTACTTC. Its translation is CASSERQGASYEQYF.

This clone was detected once. The rearrangement links TRBV14 to TRBJ2-7; 9 bases align to TRBD1. Germline V gene data show CDR1 as SGHDN and CDR2 as FVKESK. The CDR3 covers 22 residues. V gave up 0 bases and J gave up 5 bases; unmatched junction bases: 26. CDR3 in amino acids: CASSQEKIRGNSGGQGFHEQYF. Written as DNA, the CDR3 is TGTGCCAGCAGCCAAGAGAAAATCAGAGGTAATTCTGGGGGACAGGGCTTTCACGAGCAGTACTTC.

The rearrangement links TRBV6-5 to TRBJ2-7; 12 positions match TRBD1. V trimming: 5 bases; J trimming: 6 bases; junction bases outside the gene matches: 5. The CDR3 is 14 residues long. Looked up from germline, CDR1 is MNHEY and CDR2 is SVGAGI. The CDR3 here is CASSTGTGGLEQYF. DNA for the CDR3: TGTGCCAGCAGTACCGGGACAGGGGGCCTCGAGCAGTACTTC.

V usage is TRBV24-1 and J usage is TRBJ2-3; perhaps TRBD1 as D (5 bases). Germline CDR1 reads KGHDR; CDR2 reads SFDVKD. The V gene lost 5 bases and the J gene lost 2 bases, with 16 bases spanning the gap. This CDR3 spans 16 amino acids. The CDR3 protein is CATSGPQGSHTDTQYF. DNA for the CDR3: TGTGCCACCAGTGGACCCCAGGGATCCCACACAGATACGCAGTATTTT.

The rearrangement joins TRBV7-9 to TRBJ1-2, with unresolved D. Trimming pared 5 bases from V and 4 bases from J, leaving 11 bases between. The CDR3 length is 13 residues. Germline CDR1 is SEHNR and CDR2 is FQNEAQ (reference sequence). Written as DNA, the CDR3 is TGTGCCAGCAGCCGACTCCTTACCTATGGCTACACCTTC. Encoded protein: CASSRLLTYGYTF.

The V and J genes are TRBV28 and TRBJ1-2; D possibly corresponds to TRBD1 (5 bases). Trimming cost V 6 bases and J 3 bases, with 14 bases left between them. This CDR3 has 14 residues. Germline V gene lookup returns CDR1 MDHEN and CDR2 SYDVKM. CDR3 loop: CASRAQGFYYGYTF. Written as DNA, the CDR3 is TGTGCCAGCAGGGCGCAGGGCTTCTACTATGGCTACACCTTC.

The V call is TRBV5-1, the J call TRBJ1-1; 7 bases map to TRBD1. Germline lookup yields CDR1 SGHRS and CDR2 YFSETQ. V lost 0 bases, J lost 5 bases, and 10 bases stayed unmatched. The CDR3 extends over 16 amino acids. The CDR3 DNA is TGCGCCAGCAGCTTGGCCGGACAGGCCGGTGGGACTGAAGCTTTCTTT. Translated, it gives CASSLAGQAGGTEAFF. Supplemented by reference TRBV5-1 and TRBJ1-1, the full variable domain reads KAGVTQTPRYLIKTRGQQVTLSCSPISGHRSVSWYQQTPGQGLQFLFEYFSETQRNKGNFPGRFSGRQFSNSRSEMNVSTLELGDSALYLCASSLAGQAGGTEAFFGQGTRLTVV.

In its sample, this clone was seen many times. The V gene is TRBV4-3, the J gene TRBJ1-4; TRBD1 might be the D (5 bases). From germline, CDR1 is LGHNA and CDR2 YSLEER. V was clipped by 1 base and J by 3 bases, with 18 bases between them. This CDR3 spans 18 amino acids. CDR3 region: CASSQAGTERDPNEKLFF. Here the CDR3 DNA reads TGCGCCAGCAGCCAAGCTGGGACTGAAAGGGACCCTAATGAAAAACTGTTTTTT.

This clone was observed a single time. V gene TRBV4-3 combines with J gene TRBJ2-3; either TRBD1 or TRBD2 may fit D (5 bases each). Germline CDR1 is LGHNA and CDR2 is YSLEER. The V gene lost 1 base and the J gene lost 6 bases, with 11 bases spanning the gap. The CDR3 loop spans 14 amino acids. The CDR3 DNA sequence: TGCGCCAGCAGCCAAGGGGGGTCAGGGGATACGCAGTATTTT. This sequence encodes CASSQGGSGDTQYF.

The V call is TRBV18, the J call TRBJ2-2; D ambiguous. Deletions cut 6 bases from V and 2 bases from J, with 7 bases between. This CDR3 contains 13 residues. Germline-derived CDR1 and CDR2 are KGHSH and LQKENI. Here the CDR3 DNA reads TGTGCCAGCTCCCTTTTCAACACCGGGGAGCTGTTTTTT. This sequence encodes CASSLFNTGELFF.

The V and J genes are TRBV7-9 and TRBJ1-2; no reliable D call. The V end lost 7 bases, the J end lost 3 bases, and 12 bases lay between the germline ends. CDR1 and CDR2 from the germline V gene are SEHNR and FQNEAQ (reference sequence). This CDR3 comprises 13 residues. The CDR3 DNA follows: TGTGCCAGCACCGGGGTTGGGGACTATGGCTACACCTTC. Protein product: CASTGVGDYGYTF. The full variable domain, with the rest looked up from reference TRBV7-9 and TRBJ1-2, is DTGVSQNPRHKITKRGQNVTFRCDPISEHNRLYWYRQTLGQGPEFLTYFQNEAQLEKSRLLSDRFSAERPKGSFSTLEIQRTEQGDSAMYLCASTGVGDYGYTFGSGTRLTVV.

The J gene is TRBJ2-1, the V gene TRBV19; tentative D call: TRBD1 (6 bases). The V end was cut by 5 bases, the J end by 4 bases, with 12 bases between. The CDR3 spans 14 residues. From germline, CDR1 is LNHDA and CDR2 SQIVND (reference sequence). The CDR3 is CASSGRDKYNEQFF. The CDR3 nucleotides are TGTGCCAGTAGTGGCCGGGACAAATACAATGAGCAGTTCTTC.

V is TRBV29-1 and J is TRBJ1-2, with 7 bases identical to TRBD1. The length of the CDR3 is 12 residues. CDR1 is SQVTM and CDR2 is ANQGSEA in the germline V gene. After removal of 6 bases from V and 8 bases from J, the junction contained 9 bases not matched to a gene. CDR3: CSVARGEVGYTF. The CDR3 DNA reads TGCAGCGTCGCCAGGGGGGAGGTCGGCTACACCTTC. Looking up the rest from reference TRBV29-1 and TRBJ1-2 gives the full variable domain: SAVISQKPSRDICQRGTSLTIQCQVDSQVTMMFWYRQQPGQSLTLIATANQGSEATYESGFVIDKFPISRPNLTFSTLTVSNMSPEDSSIYLCSVARGEVGYTFGSGTRLTVV.

The chain links TRBV3-1 (or the pseudogene TRBV3-2) to TRBJ2-4; D assignment may be TRBD1 or TRBD2 (5 bases each). V was clipped by 1 base and J by 1 base, with 20 bases between them. The CDR3 runs 19 residues. CDR1 and CDR2 from the germline V gene are LGHDT and YNNKEL (reference sequence). CDR3 amino acids: CASSQGFRNPGPAKNIQYF. The CDR3, as DNA: TGTGCCAGCAGCCAAGGGTTCCGGAACCCGGGGCCGGCCAAAAACATTCAGTACTTC.

This clone was counted a single time. This rearrangement joins TRBV3-1 (or the pseudogene TRBV3-2) to TRBJ1-2; 9 positions agree with TRBD1. Trimming removed 0 bases from V and 7 bases from J; junction bases left unmatched: 9. There are 16 residues in the CDR3. Germline V CDR1 and CDR2: LGHDT, YNNKEL (reference sequence). In DNA form, the CDR3 reads TGTGCCAGCAGCCAAGAGTGGGGACAGGGTTTAGGTGGCTACACCTTC. This translates into CASSQEWGQGLGGYTF.

The V gene is TRBV6-5, the J gene TRBJ1-1, with no clear D. V lost 9 bases and J 6 bases, leaving 14 bases between the germline ends. The CDR3 loop spans 12 amino acids. The germline gives CDR1 MNHEY, CDR2 SVGAGI. The CDR3 DNA follows: TGTGCCAGTTTTATGCGAGGGTCTGAAGCTTTCTTT. This translates into CASFMRGSEAFF.

The chain couples TRBV7-2 to TRBJ1-6, with D tentatively TRBD1 (5 bases). Trimming stripped 3 bases from V and 8 bases from J, with 11 bases between. The CDR3 runs to 14 residues. CDR1 SGHTA and CDR2 FQGNSA come from the germline V gene. The CDR3 nucleotides are TGTGCCAGCAGCTTGCAGGGAAGAGATTCACCCCTCCACTTT. It codes for CASSLQGRDSPLHF.

The V and J genes are TRBV19 and TRBJ2-1; D is possibly TRBD1 (5 bases). Trimming took 5 bases from V and 9 from J, leaving 11 bases between them. CDR3 size: 12 residues. Germline assignment: CDR1 LNHDA and CDR2 SQIVND (reference sequence). The CDR3 is CASSQGTSEQFF. In DNA form, the CDR3 reads TGTGCCAGTAGTCAGGGTACGAGTGAGCAGTTCTTC.

The chain is built from TRBV5-4 and TRBJ2-5; 11 bases match TRBD1. Germline V CDR1 and CDR2: SGHNT, YYREEE (reference sequence). J was trimmed by 4 bases and V by 5 bases; bases with no gene match: 7. CDR3 size: 15 residues. CDR3 sequence reads: CASRPGQGARETQYF. DNA for the CDR3: TGTGCCAGCAGACCCGGACAGGGGGCGCGAGAGACCCAGTACTTC.